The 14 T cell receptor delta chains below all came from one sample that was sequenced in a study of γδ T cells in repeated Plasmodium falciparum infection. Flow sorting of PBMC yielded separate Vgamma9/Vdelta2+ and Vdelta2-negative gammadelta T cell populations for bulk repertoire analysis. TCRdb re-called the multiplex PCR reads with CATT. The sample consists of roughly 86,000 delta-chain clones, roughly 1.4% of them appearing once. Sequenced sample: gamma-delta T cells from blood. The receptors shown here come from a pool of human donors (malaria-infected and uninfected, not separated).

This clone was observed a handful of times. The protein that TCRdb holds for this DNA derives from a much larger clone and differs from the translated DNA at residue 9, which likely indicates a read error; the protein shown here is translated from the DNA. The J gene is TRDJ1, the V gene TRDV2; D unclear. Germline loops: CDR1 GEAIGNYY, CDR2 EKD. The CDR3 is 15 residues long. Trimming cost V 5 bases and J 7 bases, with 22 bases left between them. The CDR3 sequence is CACVRTESHGPKLIF. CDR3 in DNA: TGTGCCTGTGTTCGCACAGAGTCGCACGGGCCTAAACTCATCTTT.

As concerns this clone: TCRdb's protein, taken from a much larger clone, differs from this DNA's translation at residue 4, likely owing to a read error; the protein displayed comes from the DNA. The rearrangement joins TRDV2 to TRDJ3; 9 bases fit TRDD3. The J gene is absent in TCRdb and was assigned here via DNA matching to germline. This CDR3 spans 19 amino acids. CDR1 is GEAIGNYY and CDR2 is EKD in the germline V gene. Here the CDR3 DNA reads TGTGCCTGTGGCACCAAGGACTGGGGGAGCTCCTGGGACACCCGACAGATGTTTTTC. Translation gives CACGTKDWGSSWDTRQMFF.

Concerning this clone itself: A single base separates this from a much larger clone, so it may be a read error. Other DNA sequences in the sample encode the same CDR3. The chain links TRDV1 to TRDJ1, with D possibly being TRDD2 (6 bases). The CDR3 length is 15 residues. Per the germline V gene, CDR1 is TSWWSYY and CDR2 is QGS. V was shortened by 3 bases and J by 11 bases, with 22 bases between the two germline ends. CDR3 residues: CALGEWLPPVGQLIF. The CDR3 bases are TGTGCTCTTGGGGAGTGGCTTCCTCCCGTCGGGCAGCTCATCTTT.

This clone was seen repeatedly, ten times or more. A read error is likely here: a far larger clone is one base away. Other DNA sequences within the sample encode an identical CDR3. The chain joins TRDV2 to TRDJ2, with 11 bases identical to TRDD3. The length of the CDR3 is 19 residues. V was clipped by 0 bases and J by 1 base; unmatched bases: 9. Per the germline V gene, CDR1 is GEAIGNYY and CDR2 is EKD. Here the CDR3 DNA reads TGTGCCTGTGACACCTTAGACTGGGGGATAACCAATTTGACAGCACAACTCTTCTTT. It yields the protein CACDTLDWGITNLTAQLFF.

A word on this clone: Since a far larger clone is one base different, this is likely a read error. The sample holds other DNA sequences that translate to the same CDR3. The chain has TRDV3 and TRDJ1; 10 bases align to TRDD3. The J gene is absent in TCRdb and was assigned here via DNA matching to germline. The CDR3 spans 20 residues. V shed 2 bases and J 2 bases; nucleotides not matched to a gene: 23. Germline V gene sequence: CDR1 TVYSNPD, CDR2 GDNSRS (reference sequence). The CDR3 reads CAFPSQFTGGSAGGTDKLIF. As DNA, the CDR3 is TGTGCCTTTCCCTCCCAATTTACTGGGGGATCCGCCGGGGGAACCGATAAACTCATCTTT.

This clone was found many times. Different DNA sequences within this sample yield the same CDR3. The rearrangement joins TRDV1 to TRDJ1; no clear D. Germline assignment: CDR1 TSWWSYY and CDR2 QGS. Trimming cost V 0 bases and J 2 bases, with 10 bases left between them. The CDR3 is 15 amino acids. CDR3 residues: CALGELTRFTDKLIF. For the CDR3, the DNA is TGTGCTCTTGGGGAACTGACTAGGTTTACCGATAAACTCATCTTT.

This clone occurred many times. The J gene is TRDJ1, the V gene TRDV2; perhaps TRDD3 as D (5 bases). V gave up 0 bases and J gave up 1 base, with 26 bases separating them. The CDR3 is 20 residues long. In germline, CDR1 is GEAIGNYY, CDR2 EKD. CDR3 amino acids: CACDTVGSPANGVGTDKLIF. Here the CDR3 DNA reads TGTGCCTGTGACACCGTAGGTTCCCCTGCCAATGGGGTAGGCACCGATAAACTCATCTTT.

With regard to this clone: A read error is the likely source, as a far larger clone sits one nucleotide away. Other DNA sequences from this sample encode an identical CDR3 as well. CDR3 region: CALGDNLPPDTDKLIF. The CDR3 DNA sequence: TGTGCTCTTGGGGATAACCTTCCTCCAGACACCGATAAACTCATCTTT. V gene TRDV1 combines with J gene TRDJ1, with TRDD2 matching over 7 bases. The length of the CDR3 is 16 residues. Trimming removed 3 bases from V and 0 bases from J; junction bases left unmatched: 7. Per germline, CDR1 TSWWSYY and CDR2 QGS.

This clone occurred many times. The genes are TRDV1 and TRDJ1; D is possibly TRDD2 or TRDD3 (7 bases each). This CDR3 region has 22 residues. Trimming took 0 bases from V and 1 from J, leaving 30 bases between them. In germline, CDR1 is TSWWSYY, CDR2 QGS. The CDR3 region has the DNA TGTGCTCTTGGGGAACTCCTCCCGATTCCTACTTGGTACTGGGGTCCCACCGATAAACTCATCTTT. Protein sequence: CALGELLPIPTWYWGPTDKLIF.

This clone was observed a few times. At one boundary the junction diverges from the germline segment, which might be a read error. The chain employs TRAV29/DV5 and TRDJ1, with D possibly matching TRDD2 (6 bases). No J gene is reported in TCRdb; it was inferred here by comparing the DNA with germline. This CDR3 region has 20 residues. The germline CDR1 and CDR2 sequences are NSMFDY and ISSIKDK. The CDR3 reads CSVLSGVTTFLGLMADKLIF. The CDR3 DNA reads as TGCAGTGTCTTGTCGGGGGTAACGACGTTCCTAGGTCTGATGGCCGATAAACTCATCTTT.

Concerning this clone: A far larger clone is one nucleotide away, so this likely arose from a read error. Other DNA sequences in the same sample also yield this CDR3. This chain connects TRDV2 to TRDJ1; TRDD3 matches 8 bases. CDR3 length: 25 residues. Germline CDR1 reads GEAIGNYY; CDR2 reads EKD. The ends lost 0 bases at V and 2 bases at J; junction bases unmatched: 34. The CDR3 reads CACDTVGPSQVLATGGPLSTDKLIF. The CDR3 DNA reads TGTGCCTGTGACACCGTGGGCCCTTCCCAGGTCCTGGCTACTGGGGGGCCCCTTTCGACCGATAAACTCATCTTT.

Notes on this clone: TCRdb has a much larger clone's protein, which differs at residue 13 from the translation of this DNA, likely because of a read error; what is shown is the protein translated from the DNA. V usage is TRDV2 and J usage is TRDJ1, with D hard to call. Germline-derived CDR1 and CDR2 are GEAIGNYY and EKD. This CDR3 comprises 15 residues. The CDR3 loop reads CACDTGEVYTDKPIF. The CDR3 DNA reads TGTGCCTGTGACACCGGCGAAGTGTACACCGATAAACCCATCTTT.

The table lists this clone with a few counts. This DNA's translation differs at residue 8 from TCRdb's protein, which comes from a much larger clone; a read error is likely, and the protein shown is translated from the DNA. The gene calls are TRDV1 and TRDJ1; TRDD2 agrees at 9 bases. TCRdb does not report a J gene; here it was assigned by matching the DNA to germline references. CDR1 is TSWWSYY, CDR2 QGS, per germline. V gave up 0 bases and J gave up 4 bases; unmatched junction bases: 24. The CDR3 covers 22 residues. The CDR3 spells CALGELGGPSYVTGSPGDKLIF. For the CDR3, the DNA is TGTGCTCTTGGGGAACTGGGGGGGCCTTCCTACGTGACTGGGAGCCCTGGCGATAAACTCATCTTT.

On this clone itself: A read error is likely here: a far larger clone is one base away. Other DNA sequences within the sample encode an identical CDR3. The CDR3 coding sequence is TGTGCTCTTGGGGAACTCGTTTTGCCCAAGGGGGGAGTTTTCTACACCGATAAACTCATCTTT. Its translation is CALGELVLPKGGVFYTDKLIF. The chain carries TRDV1 and TRDJ1, with D perhaps matching TRDD3 (6 bases). Germline matching of the DNA provided the J gene here, since TCRdb leaves it blank. Trimming shortened V by 0 bases and J by 0 bases, and 26 bases separated the two germline ends. From germline, CDR1 is TSWWSYY and CDR2 QGS. This CDR3 region has 21 residues.